This T cell receptor beta chain is from a study of cytomegalovirus exposure and HLA in healthy donors. This CDR3 is 16 amino acids long. With 5 bases removed from V and 2 bases from J, the gap between germline ends came to 13 bases. Germline lookup yields CDR1 SGHTA and CDR2 FQGNSA. Study findings and constraints: Based on reports, TCR beta sequences accurately predicted HLA-A and HLA-B alleles for most subjects.

13 Jbeta primers and 60 Vbeta primers were used for the PCR. As handled by the study authors: About 10 million shared chains were among the roughly 80 million unique TCR beta chains that a later analysis counted. Only in-frame clones appear in the TCRdb table, and some are missing; sequencing was by immunoSEQ multiplex PCR. V and J calls plus clone size are reproduced from that table; the DNA served to infer D and trimming. The sample yields some 90,000 clones, roughly 69% seen once. Concerning this clone itself: As yet, its antigen is unknown.

Material for sequencing was PBMCs. The receptor was derived from a man aged 45-60 years in good health and CMV-seronegative. This rearrangement joins TRBV7-2 to TRBJ1-6, with D perhaps matching TRBD1 (5 bases). The CDR3 DNA sequence: TGTGCCAGCAGCCCCCCAGGGTTTGCCTATAATTCACCCCTCCACTTT. It codes for CASSPPGFAYNSPLHF.